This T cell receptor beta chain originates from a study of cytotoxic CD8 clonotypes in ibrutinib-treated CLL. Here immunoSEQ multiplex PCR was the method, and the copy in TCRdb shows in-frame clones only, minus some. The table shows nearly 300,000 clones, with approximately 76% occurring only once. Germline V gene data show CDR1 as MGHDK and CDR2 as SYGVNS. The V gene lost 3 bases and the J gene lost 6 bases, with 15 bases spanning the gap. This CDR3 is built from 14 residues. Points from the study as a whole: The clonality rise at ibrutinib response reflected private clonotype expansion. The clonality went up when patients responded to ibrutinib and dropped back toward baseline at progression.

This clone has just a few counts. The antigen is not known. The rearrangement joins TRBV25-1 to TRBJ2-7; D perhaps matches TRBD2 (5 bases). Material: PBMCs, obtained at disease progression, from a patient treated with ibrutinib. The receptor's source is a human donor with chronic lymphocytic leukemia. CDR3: CASSDPRTLGEQYF. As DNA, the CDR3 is TGTGCCAGCAGTGACCCAAGGACTCTTGGCGAGCAGTACTTC.